Following are 2 T cell receptor beta chains from one sample sequenced in a study of vaccination and CD4 T cells after COVID-19. No antigen has been assigned to these receptors. With the Oncomine TCR Beta short-read assay, DNA from cultured CD4+ T cells was sequenced. TCRdb reanalysed the PCR reads using MiXCR and keeps one entry per CDR3 protein. In the table there are just under 20,000 distinct CDR3 sequences, 35% to 50% of which are singletons. Treatment given: approximately 9-day PBMC culture with coronavirus spike peptide pools or control peptides (ViraFEST assay). Sequences were derived from CD4+ T cells from blood, cultured in vitro, sampled after SARS-CoV-2 vaccination. Receptor source: a human donor who had recovered from COVID-19.

The V and J genes are TRBV19 and TRBJ2-2; possible D gene TRBD2, 5 bases. The germline V gene encodes CDR1 LNHDA and CDR2 SQIVND (reference sequence). CDR3 size: 15 residues. V shed 10 bases and J shed 1 base, with 16 bases lying between them. The CDR3 loop is CATPMGGRNTGELFF. DNA for the CDR3: TGTGCCACCCCCATGGGTGGGAGGAACACCGGGGAGCTGTTTTTT.

CDR3 DNA: TGTGCCAGCAGCCCTTCCGGGAGGGTAGGTGAGCAGTTCTTC. Translated, it gives CASSPSGRVGEQFF. This chain connects TRBV7-2 to TRBJ2-1; TRBD2 agrees at 8 bases. CDR1 is SGHTA, CDR2 FQGNSA, per germline. The trim removed 5 bases at V and 9 bases at J, leaving 9 bases unmatched. The CDR3 is made up of 14 amino acids.